This T cell receptor (beta chain) was retrieved from a study of T-cell reconstitution after alpha-beta-depleted transplantation in children. This clonotype was recorded many times. Its target is not known. The TCRbeta library incorporated unique molecular identifiers. TCRdb ran MiXCR on the PCR reads and lists one entry per CDR3 protein. The data show under 35,000 distinct CDR3 sequences, 5% to 7% seen once. V was shortened by 6 bases and J by 2 bases, with 11 bases between the two germline ends. This CDR3 spans 12 amino acids. Germline loops: CDR1 DFQATT, CDR2 SNEGSKA (reference sequence). Whole-study results and caveats: At around two months after transplant, the alpha-beta T cells were reportedly derived from several hundred expanded clones that came from non-depleted graft cells.

This TCR came from a male patient younger than 18 who had a stem cell transplant for acute myeloid leukemia, so the T cells may come from the graft donor. Specimen: PBMCs, mostly from graft donor cells, collected 180 days after TCRalphabeta/CD19-depleted stem cell transplant. This chain links TRBV20-1 with TRBJ2-7; D is unresolved. The CDR3 loop is CSAGSDTYEQYF. CDR3 nucleotides: TGCAGTGCCGGATCCGATACCTACGAGCAGTACTTC.